A selection of T cell receptor beta chains follows, all from one sample in a study of T cells in Graves' hyperthyroidism and ophthalmopathy. MiXCR was run by TCRdb on the multiplex PCR reads, yielding one entry per CDR3 protein. The sample yields around 690,000 distinct CDR3 sequences, around 16% seen once. Sequences were obtained from blood. The origin of the receptors is a man between 45 and 60 years old with Graves' hyperthyroidism. Both conserved end residues are part of each CDR3. A D gene is named only where the DNA matches it firmly. Some rows mark clone size as missing; the rest say once, few, many or name a class of expanded clone.

D,V,J,size,length,DNA,CDR3
TRBD1,TRBV6-1,TRBJ1-1,.,16,TGTGCCAGCAGTGATCCCCGGGACAGGGGCCGAGCTGAAGCTCTCTTT,CASSDPRDRGRAEALF
.,TRBV5-1,TRBJ2-2,.,17,TGCGCCAGCAGCTCCCAGCCACAGAGGGAGAACACCGGGGAGCTGTTTTTT,CASSSQPQRENTGELFF
TRBD1,TRBV7-6,TRBJ1-1,.,15,TGTGCCAGCAGCCCGGACAGGCGGGATATGAGTGAAGCTTTCTTT,CASSPDRRDMSEAFF
.,TRBV27,TRBJ1-6,many,12,TGTGCCAGCAGTAGACCCAATTCACCCCTCCACTTT,CASSRPNSPLHF
.,TRBV7-9,TRBJ1-2,few,15,TGTGCCAGCAGCGTAAACCGGGACATTAACTATGGCTACACCTTC,CASSVNRDINYGYTF
.,TRBV28,TRBJ1-2,few,16,TGTGCCAGCAGTTTACTAACGGCAGGGCATAACTATGGCTACACCTTC,CASSLLTAGHNYGYTF
.,TRBV3-1,TRBJ1-3,.,12,TGTGCCAGCCGGGATGTGAGAAACACCATATATTTT,CASRDVRNTIYF
.,TRBV7-9,TRBJ2-1,many,15,TGTGCCAGCAGTCCGGACTTCTCCGGTGACAATGAGCAGTTCTTC,CASSPDFSGDNEQFF
.,TRBV6-1,TRBJ2-3,few,14,TGTGCCAGCAGGCAGGGCCGTGGCACAGATACGCAGTATTTT,CASRQGRGTDTQYF
TRBD1,TRBV5-1,TRBJ2-5,many,13,TGCGCCTCCCGCGAGGGGGCACGAGAGACCCAGTACTTC,CASREGARETQYF
TRBD1,TRBV28,TRBJ1-5,.,15,TGTGCCAGCAGTTTATCGACAGGGGGACACCAGCCCCAGCATTTT,CASSLSTGGHQPQHF
TRBD2,TRBV6-1,TRBJ2-1,few,15,TGTGCCAGCAGTGACGGGGGAGGGCCTTACAATGAGCAGTTCTTC,CASSDGGGPYNEQFF
.,TRBV28,TRBJ1-5,.,11,TGTGCCAGCAGTTCCGATCTGCCCCAGCATTTT,CASSSDLPQHF